Included here is one TCR beta chain sequence, with context. Then a second PCR, running about 7 to 11 cycles, was carried out with a sample-barcoded 5' primer and a J-beta primer mix. Via MiXCR, TCRdb re-called the 5' RACE reads, giving one row per CDR3 protein. Of fewer than 2,000,000 distinct CDR3 sequences in the sample, roughly 32% were seen once. V gave up 0 bases and J gave up 2 bases, with 10 bases separating them. Germline V CDR1 and CDR2: SGDLS, YYNGEE. The CDR3 consists of 15 residues. This sample is drawn from a study of blood T cells in healthy people across ages. The TCR originated in a woman aged 25 to 39 in good health. This chain joins TRBV9 and TRBJ2-3, with TRBD2 as a possible D gene (5 bases). Sequencing input: blood. CDR3 in DNA: TGTGCCAGCAGCGTAGGAAGGGAGACCACAGATACGCAGTATTTT. It specifies CASSVGRETTDTQYF.